This T cell receptor beta chain was identified in a study of T cells in Graves' hyperthyroidism and ophthalmopathy. There are a few counts of this clonotype. Researchers amplified the TCR beta CDR3 regions from RNA transcripts. The HTBI set primed first-round TCR CDR3 RT-PCR. TCRdb analysed the multiplex PCR reads with MiXCR anew, one entry per CDR3 protein. Among hundreds of thousands of distinct CDR3 sequences listed, over 35% were seen once. The CDR3 is made up of 15 amino acids. V was shortened by 3 bases and J by 1 base, with 12 bases between the two germline ends. The sequence derives from a man between 18 and 29 years old with Graves' hyperthyroidism. Sequencing was carried out using blood. The chain employs TRBV12-3 or TRBV12-4 and TRBJ2-5; perhaps TRBD2 as D (6 bases). Written as DNA, the CDR3 is TGTGCCAGCAGTTTTGGAGGGCTACTCCAAGAGACCCAGTACTTC. Encoded protein: CASSFGGLLQETQYF.